The 6 T cell receptor beta chains given below trace back to one sample, sequenced in a study of T cells after posttransplantation cyclophosphamide. Libraries were prepared by immunoSEQ multiplex PCR; TCRdb keeps only in-frame clonotypes and omits some of them. This table holds some 5,000 clones, approximately 73% found once. Sampled 1 year posttransplant, controls received myeloablative marrow transplants, methotrexate and a calcineurin inhibitor. The source was PBMCs, collected roughly 330 days after allogeneic stem cell transplant with calcineurin inhibitor and methotrexate. The receptors were sampled from a female patient between 50 and 59 years old who received an allogeneic stem cell transplant from an unrelated donor, was CMV-positive, and had acute and chronic GVHD. T cells may partly derive from the graft donor.

V is TRBV5-6 and J is TRBJ2-1, with D unresolved. The CDR3 is 11 amino acids. CDR1 is SGHDT and CDR2 is YYEEEE in the germline V gene. V was shortened by 2 bases and J by 8 bases, with 5 bases between the two germline ends. CDR3 coding DNA: TGTGCCAGCAGCTTCCAGGATGAGCAGTTCTTC. Encoded protein: CASSFQDEQFF. Full variable domain (remainder filled in from reference TRBV5-6 and TRBJ2-1): DAGVTQSPTHLIKTRGQQVTLRCSPKSGHDTVSWYQQALGQGPQFIFQYYEEEERQRGNFPDRFSGHQFPNYSSELNVNALLLGDSALYLCASSFQDEQFFGPGTRLTVL.

The genes are TRBV30 and TRBJ1-5, with D possibly matching TRBD1 (5 bases). Trimming cost V 8 bases and J 6 bases, with 17 bases left between them. Germline V CDR1 and CDR2: GTSNPN, SVGIG (reference sequence). The CDR3 is 13 amino acids. The CDR3 coding sequence is TGTGCCGCCGGTAGGAGTGGGGCTCAGCCCCAGCATTTT. Encoded protein: CAAGRSGAQPQHF.

The chain employs TRBV30 and TRBJ2-2; 10 nucleotides agree with TRBD2. The germline V gene encodes CDR1 GTSNPN and CDR2 SVGIG (reference sequence). CDR3 length: 17 amino acids. V gave up 2 bases and J gave up 1 base; unmatched junction bases: 7. The DNA for the CDR3 is TGTGCCTGGAGTACAGGGTCTAGCGGGGGGAACACCGGGGAGCTGTTTTTT. The encoded protein is CAWSTGSSGGNTGELFF.

As for this clone: Different DNA sequences within this sample yield the same CDR3. V is TRBV5-1 and J is TRBJ1-2; the match to TRBD1 covers 7 bases. After removal of 4 bases from V and 7 bases from J, the junction contained 10 bases not matched to a gene. This CDR3 region has 14 residues. Germline CDR1 SGHRS, CDR2 YFSETQ. The CDR3 loop reads CASSPGQAGGGYTF. The CDR3 nucleotides read TGCGCCAGCAGCCCAGGACAGGCCGGGGGTGGCTACACCTTC.

CDR3 amino acids: CASSHAGGNSYEQYF. As DNA, the CDR3 is TGTGCCAGTAGTCATGCGGGGGGCAATTCCTACGAGCAGTACTTC. The rearrangement links TRBV19 to TRBJ2-7; 8 nucleotides line up with TRBD2. In germline, CDR1 is LNHDA, CDR2 SQIVND (reference sequence). The J segment lost 1 base and the V segment lost 5 bases, leaving 7 bases of the junction unmatched. The length of the CDR3 is 15 residues.

The rearrangement joins TRBV2 to TRBJ2-7; tentatively, D is TRBD1 (5 bases). The CDR3 runs 13 residues. In germline, CDR1 is SNHLY, CDR2 FYNNEI. Deletions cut 6 bases from V and 3 bases from J, with 12 bases between. DNA for the CDR3: TGTGCCAGCAGGGTTGCAGGGCTCTACGAGCAGTACTTC. It specifies CASRVAGLYEQYF.